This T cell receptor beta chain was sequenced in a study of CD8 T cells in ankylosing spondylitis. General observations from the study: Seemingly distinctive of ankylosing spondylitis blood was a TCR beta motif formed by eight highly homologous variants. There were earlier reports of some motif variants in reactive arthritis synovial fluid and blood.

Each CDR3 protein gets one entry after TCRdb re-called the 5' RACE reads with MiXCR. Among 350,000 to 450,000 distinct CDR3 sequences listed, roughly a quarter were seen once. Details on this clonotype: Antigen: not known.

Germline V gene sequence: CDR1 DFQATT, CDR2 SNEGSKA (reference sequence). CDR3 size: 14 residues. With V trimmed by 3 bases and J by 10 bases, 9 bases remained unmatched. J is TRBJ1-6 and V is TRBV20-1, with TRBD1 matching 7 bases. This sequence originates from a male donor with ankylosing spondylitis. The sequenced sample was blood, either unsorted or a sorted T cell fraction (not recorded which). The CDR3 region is CSARTGTTVSPLHF. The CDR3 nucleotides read TGCAGTGCTAGGACAGGGACGACCGTCTCACCCCTCCACTTT.